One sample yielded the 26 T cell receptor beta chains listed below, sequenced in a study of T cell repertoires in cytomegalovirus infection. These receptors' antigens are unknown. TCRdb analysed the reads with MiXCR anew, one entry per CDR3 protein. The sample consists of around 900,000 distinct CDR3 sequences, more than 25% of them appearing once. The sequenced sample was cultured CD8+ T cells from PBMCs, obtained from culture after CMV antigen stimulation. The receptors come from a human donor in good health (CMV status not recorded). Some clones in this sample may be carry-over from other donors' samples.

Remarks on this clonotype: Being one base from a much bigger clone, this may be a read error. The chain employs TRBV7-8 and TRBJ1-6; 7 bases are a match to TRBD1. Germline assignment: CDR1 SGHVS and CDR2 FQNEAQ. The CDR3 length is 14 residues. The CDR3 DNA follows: TGTGCCAGCAGCTTTGACAGGGACAGCTCACCCCACCACTTT. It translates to CASSFDRDSSPHHF.

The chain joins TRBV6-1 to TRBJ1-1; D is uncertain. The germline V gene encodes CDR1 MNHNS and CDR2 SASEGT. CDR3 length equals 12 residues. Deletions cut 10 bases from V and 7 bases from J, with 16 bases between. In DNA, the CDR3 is TGTGCCACCCGTATCGGAGTTCTTGAAGCTTTCTTT. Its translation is CATRIGVLEAFF.

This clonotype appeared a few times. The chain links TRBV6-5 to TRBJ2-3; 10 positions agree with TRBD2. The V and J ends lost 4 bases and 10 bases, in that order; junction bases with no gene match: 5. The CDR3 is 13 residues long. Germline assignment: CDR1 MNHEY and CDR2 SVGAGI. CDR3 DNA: TGTGCCAGCAGTTTCGCACTAGCGGGGTCGCAGTATTTT. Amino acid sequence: CASSFALAGSQYF.

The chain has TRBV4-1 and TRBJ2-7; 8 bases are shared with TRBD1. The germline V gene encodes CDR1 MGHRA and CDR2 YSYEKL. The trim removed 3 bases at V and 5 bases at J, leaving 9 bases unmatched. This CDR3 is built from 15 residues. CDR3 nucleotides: TGCGCCAGCAGCCAGCCGGGACAGGAAAAAAACGAGCAGTACTTC. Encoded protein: CASSQPGQEKNEQYF.

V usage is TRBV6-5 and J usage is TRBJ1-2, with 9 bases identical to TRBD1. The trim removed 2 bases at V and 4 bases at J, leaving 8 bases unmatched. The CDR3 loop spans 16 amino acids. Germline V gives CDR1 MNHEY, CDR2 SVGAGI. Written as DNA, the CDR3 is TGTGCCAGCAGTTACAAGAGGACAGGGGCGGGCTATGGCTACACCTTC. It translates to CASSYKRTGAGYGYTF.

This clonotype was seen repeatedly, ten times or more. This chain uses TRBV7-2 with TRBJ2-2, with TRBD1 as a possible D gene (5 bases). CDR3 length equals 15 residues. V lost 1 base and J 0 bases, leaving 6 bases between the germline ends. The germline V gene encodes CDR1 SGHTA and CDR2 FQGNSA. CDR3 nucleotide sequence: TGTGCCAGCAGCTTAGGCAGGGCGAACACCGGGGAGCTGTTTTTT. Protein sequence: CASSLGRANTGELFF.

The CDR3 bases are TGCGCCAGCAGCCAAGATCCATGGACAGGGGTCTACGAGCAGTACTTC. The encoded protein is CASSQDPWTGVYEQYF. The gene calls are TRBV4-3 and TRBJ2-7; TRBD1 matches at 9 bases. The junction had 6 bases not matched to a gene; V was cut back by 0 bases and J by 3 bases. Germline CDR1 LGHNA, CDR2 YSLEER. The CDR3 contains 16 residues.

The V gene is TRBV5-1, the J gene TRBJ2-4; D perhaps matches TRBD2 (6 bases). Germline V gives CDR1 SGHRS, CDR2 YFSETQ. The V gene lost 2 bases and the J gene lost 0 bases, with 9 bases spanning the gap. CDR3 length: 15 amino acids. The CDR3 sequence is CASSFLGGAKNIQYF. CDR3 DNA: TGCGCCAGCAGCTTCCTGGGGGGAGCCAAAAACATTCAGTACTTC.

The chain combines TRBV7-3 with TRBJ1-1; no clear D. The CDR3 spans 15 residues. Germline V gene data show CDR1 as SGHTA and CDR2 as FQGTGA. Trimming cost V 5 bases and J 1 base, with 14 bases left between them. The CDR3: CASSPSGYPNTEAFF. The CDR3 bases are TGTGCCAGCAGCCCTTCAGGCTACCCGAACACTGAAGCTTTCTTT.

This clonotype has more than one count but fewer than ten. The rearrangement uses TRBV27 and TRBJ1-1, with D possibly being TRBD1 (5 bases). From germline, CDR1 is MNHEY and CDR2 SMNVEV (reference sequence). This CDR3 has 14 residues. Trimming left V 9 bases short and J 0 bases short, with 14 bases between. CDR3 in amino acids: CASKQVTLNTEAFF. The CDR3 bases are TGTGCCAGTAAACAGGTGACCTTGAACACTGAAGCTTTCTTT.

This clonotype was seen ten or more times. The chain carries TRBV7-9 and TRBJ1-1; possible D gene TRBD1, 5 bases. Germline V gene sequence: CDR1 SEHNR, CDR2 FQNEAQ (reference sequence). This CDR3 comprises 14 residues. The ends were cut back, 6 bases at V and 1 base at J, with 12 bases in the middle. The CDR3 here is CASRPQGGNTEAFF. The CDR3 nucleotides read TGTGCCAGCAGACCTCAGGGAGGGAACACTGAAGCTTTCTTT.

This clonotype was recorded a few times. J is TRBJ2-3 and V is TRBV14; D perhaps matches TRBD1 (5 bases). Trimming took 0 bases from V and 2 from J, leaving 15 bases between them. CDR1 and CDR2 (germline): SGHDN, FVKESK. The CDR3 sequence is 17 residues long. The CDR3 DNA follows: TGTGCCAGCAGCCAAGAGGGGCAGCTGATCCTCACAGATACGCAGTATTTT. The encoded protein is CASSQEGQLILTDTQYF.

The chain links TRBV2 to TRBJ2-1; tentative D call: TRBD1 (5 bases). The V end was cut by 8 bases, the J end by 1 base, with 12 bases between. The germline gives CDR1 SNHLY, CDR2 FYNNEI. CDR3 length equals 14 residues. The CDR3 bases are TGTGCCAGCCCCAGGGTCTCGTCCTACAATGAGCAGTTCTTC. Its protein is CASPRVSSYNEQFF.

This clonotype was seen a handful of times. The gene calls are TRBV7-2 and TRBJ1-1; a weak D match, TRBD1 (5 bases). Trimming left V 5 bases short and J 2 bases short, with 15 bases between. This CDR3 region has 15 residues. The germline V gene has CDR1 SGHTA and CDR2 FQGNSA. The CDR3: CASSHYGGINTEAFF. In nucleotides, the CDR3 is TGTGCCAGCAGCCACTATGGGGGTATTAACACTGAAGCTTTCTTT. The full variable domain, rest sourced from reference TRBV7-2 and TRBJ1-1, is GAGVSQSPSNKVTEKGKDVELRCDPISGHTALYWYRQSLGQGLEFLIYFQGNSAPDKSGLPSDRFSAERTGGSVSTLTIQRTQQEDSAVYLCASSHYGGINTEAFFGQGTRLTVV.

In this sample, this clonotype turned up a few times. This CDR3 is CASSFGQLRNTGELFF. CDR3 bases: TGTGCCAGCAGTTTTGGGCAGCTCAGGAACACCGGGGAGCTGTTTTTT. This sequence joins TRBV6-1 and TRBJ2-2; D is unclear. Germline V CDR1 and CDR2: MNHNS, SASEGT. The germline V and J ends were trimmed by 5 bases and 1 base, with 14 bases remaining between them. There are 16 residues in the CDR3.

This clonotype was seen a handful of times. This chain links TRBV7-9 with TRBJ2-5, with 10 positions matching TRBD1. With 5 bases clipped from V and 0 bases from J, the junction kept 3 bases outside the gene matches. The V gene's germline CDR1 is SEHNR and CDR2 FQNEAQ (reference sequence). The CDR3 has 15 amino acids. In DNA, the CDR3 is TGTGCCAGCAGCCCGGACAGGGGGAACCAAGAGACCCAGTACTTC. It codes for CASSPDRGNQETQYF.

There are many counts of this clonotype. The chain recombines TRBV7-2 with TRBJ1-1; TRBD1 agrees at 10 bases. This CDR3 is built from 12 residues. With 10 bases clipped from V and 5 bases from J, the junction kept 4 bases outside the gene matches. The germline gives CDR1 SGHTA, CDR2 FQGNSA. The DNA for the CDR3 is TGTGCCACCTGGACAGGGGGGACTGAAGCTTTCTTT. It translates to CATWTGGTEAFF.

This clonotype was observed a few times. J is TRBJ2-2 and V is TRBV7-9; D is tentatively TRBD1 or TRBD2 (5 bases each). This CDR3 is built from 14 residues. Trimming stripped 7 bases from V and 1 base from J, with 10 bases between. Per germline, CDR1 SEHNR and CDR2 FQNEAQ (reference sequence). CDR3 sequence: CASKSGQNTGELFF. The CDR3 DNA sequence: TGTGCCAGCAAATCGGGGCAGAACACCGGGGAGCTGTTTTTT.

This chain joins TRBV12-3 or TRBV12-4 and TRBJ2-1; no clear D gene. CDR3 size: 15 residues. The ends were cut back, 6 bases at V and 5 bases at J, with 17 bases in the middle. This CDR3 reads CASSPGFTPDNEQFF. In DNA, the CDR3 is TGTGCCAGCAGCCCGGGCTTTACACCAGACAATGAGCAGTTCTTC.

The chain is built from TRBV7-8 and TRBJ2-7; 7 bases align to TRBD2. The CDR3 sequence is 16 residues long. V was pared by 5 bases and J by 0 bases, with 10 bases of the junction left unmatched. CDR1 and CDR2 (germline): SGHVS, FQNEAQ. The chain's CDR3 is CASSPGGWESSYEQYF. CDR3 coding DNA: TGTGCCAGCAGCCCCGGGGGGTGGGAGAGCTCCTACGAGCAGTACTTC.

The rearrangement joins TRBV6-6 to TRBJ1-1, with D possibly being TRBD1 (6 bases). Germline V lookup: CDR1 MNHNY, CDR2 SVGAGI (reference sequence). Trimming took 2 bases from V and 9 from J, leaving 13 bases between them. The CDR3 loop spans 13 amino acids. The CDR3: CASSYGWTEKAFF. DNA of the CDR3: TGTGCCAGCAGTTACGGGTGGACAGAGAAAGCTTTCTTT.

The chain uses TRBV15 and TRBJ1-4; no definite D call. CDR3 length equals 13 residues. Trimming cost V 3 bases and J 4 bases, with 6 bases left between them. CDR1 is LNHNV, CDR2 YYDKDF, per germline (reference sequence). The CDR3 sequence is CATSSRVNEKLFF. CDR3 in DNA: TGTGCCACCAGCAGTCGGGTTAATGAAAAACTGTTTTTT.

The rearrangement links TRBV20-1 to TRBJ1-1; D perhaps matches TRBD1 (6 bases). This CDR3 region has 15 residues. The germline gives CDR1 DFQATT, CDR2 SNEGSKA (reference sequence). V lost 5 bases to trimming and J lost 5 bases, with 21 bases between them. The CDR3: CSASGPGGAVTEAFF. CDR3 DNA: TGCAGTGCTTCCGGCCCTGGGGGCGCGGTAACTGAAGCTTTCTTT.

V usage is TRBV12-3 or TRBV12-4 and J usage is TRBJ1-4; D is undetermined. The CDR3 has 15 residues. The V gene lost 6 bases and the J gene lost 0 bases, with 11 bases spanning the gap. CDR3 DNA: TGTGCCAGCAGACCGGACGGGACAACTAATGAAAAACTGTTTTTT. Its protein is CASRPDGTTNEKLFF.

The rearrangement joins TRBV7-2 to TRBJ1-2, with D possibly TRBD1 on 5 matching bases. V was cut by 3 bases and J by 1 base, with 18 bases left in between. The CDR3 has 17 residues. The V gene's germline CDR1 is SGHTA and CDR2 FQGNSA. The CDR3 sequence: CASSLGRMDKLNYGYTF. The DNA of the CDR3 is TGTGCCAGCAGCTTGGGGAGGATGGACAAGCTTAACTATGGCTACACCTTC.

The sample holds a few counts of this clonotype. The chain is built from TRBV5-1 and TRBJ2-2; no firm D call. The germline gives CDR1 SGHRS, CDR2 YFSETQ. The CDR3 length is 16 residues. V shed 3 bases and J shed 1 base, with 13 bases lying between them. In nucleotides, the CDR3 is TGCGCCAGCAGCTCCCACTGGACGGAGAACACCGGGGAGCTGTTTTTT. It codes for CASSSHWTENTGELFF.